Here is one TCR beta chain with its context. Its antigen is not identified. The data stem from a study of cytomegalovirus exposure and HLA in healthy donors. Whole-study results and caveats: Investigators reported 150 to 200 TCR beta chains as tied to cytomegalovirus.

Some clones are missing from TCRdb's copy, which holds only in-frame ones; the method was immunoSEQ multiplex PCR. The sample consists of fewer than 150,000 clones, approximately 88% of them appearing once. Germline-derived CDR1 and CDR2 are MDHEN and SYDVKM. V dropped 9 bases and J dropped 1; count of bases not matched to a gene: 10. The CDR3 sequence is 15 residues long. The sample was PBMCs. The origin of this receptor is a man between 18 and 35 years old in good health and CMV-seronegative. J is TRBJ2-5 and V is TRBV28, with 8 bases matching TRBD1. CDR3 in DNA: TGTGCCAGTTTAGGCGAGGGACAGGCCCAAGAGACCCAGTACTTC. Translated, it gives CASLGEGQAQETQYF.